This entry concerns a single T cell receptor (beta chain). The antigen is not known. Using immunoSEQ multiplex PCR, the repertoire was profiled, and TCRdb retains in-frame clones only, with some absent. The repertoire holds more than 150,000 clones, with roughly 94% as singletons. The data were obtained in a study of T cell responses to AZD1222 COVID-19 vaccine. Findings and limits, study-wide: Seropositivity was recorded at baseline in only 6 or 7 AZD1222 recipients. Females outnumbered males among donors, who were mostly white British; clonal diversity was possibly underestimated. Spike was spanned by vaccine-associated CD4 TCRs, with dominance at 160-218 and 743-854.

This CDR3 spans 14 amino acids. The ends were cut back, 8 bases at V and 2 bases at J, with 15 bases in the middle. Germline V gives CDR1 SGHDT, CDR2 YYEEEE. This chain joins TRBV5-6 and TRBJ2-3; D not certain. The origin of this receptor is an adult in good health. The source material was peripheral blood, sampled on day 0 of AZD1222 vaccination. The CDR3 DNA is TGTGCCAGTCGCCGCGGCTTAGACACAGATACGCAGTATTTT. It specifies CASRRGLDTDTQYF.